The following is a T cell receptor beta chain sequence with its context. As yet, its antigen is unknown. The record originates from a study of tumor-infiltrating lymphocytes in primary liver carcinoma. Study conclusions and caveats: Tumor samples exhibited a significantly greater top-250-clone fraction than blood samples (p = 0.039).

TCR beta cDNA came from about 500 ng total RNA, primed with a constant-region primer. Investigators got TCR beta libraries out of three nested multiplex PCR rounds, done with slightly modified ARM-PCR. Investigators reported that the first two PCR rounds, at 10 cycles each, used TRBV1-TRBV30 forward primers with a C-beta reverse primer. One entry per CDR3 protein, called by TCRdb with MiXCR from the multiplex PCR reads. This table holds roughly 80,000 distinct CDR3 sequences, 65% to 75% found once. Without any cell sorting, roughly 18-31 mg of bulk tissue yielded co-extracted RNA and DNA. The V end was cut by 6 bases, the J end by 2 bases, with 15 bases between. The CDR3 is made up of 16 amino acids. The germline V gene encodes CDR1 SGHRS and CDR2 YFSETQ.

Sequencing input: tumor-adjacent normal liver tissue. This clonotype was obtained from a man aged 40-50 years with primary liver carcinoma and hepatitis B virus infection. This rearrangement joins TRBV5-1 to TRBJ2-6, with D maybe TRBD1 (6 bases). The CDR3 bases are TGCGCCAGCACGGACAGTTGTCCCCCTGGGGCCAACGTCCTGACTTTC. Amino acid sequence: CASTDSCPPGANVLTF.